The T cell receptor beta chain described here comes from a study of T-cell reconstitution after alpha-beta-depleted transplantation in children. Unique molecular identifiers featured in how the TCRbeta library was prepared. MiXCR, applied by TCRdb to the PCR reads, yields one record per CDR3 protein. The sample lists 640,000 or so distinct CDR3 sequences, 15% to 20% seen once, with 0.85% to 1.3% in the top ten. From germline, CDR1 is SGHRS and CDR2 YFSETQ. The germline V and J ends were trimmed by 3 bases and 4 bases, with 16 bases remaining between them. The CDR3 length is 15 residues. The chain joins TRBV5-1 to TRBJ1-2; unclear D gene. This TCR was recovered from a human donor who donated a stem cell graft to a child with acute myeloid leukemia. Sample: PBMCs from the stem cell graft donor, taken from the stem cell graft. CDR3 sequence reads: CASSSASDVSYGYTF. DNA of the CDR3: TGCGCCAGCAGCTCAGCGAGCGACGTTTCCTATGGCTACACCTTC.